This T cell receptor (beta chain) originates from a study of cytomegalovirus exposure and HLA in healthy donors. As for the donors, each was a healthy bone marrow donor. Germline V gene sequence: CDR1 LNHDA, CDR2 SQIVND (reference sequence). V was cut by 6 bases and J by 7 bases, with 13 bases left in between. The CDR3 runs to 13 residues. The PCR had 60 Vbeta and 13 Jbeta primers. The assay was immunoSEQ multiplex PCR, and TCRdb's table has in-frame clones only and misses some. The profile shows about 110,000 clones, roughly 80% of them singletons. V and J are TRBV19 and TRBJ2-1, with D possibly matching TRBD1 (6 bases). The clonotype was recovered from a woman in her thirties or forties in good health and CMV-seropositive. The sample consisted of PBMCs. The CDR3 nucleotides are TGTGCCAGTAGATTGGGGGCGAAGAATGAGCAGTTCTTC. Translation: CASRLGAKNEQFF.